The clone carrying this T cell receptor beta chain occurred a few times. The antigen is undetermined. PCR was performed a second time for about 6 to 12 cycles using a sample-barcoded 5' primer and a J-beta primer mix. Every cDNA molecule bore a tag from a template-switch adaptor containing 12 random nucleotides. TCRdb used MiXCR to reprocess the 5' RACE reads, holding one entry per CDR3 protein. Found here are about 1.8 million distinct CDR3 sequences, around 50% of them singletons; the top ten hold around 2.1%. These data belong to a study of blood T cells in healthy people across ages. Study-wide results and caveats: When set beside aged donors, long-lived donors presented more naive CD4+ cells and higher diversity. Correlation between TCR beta diversity and naive T cell percentage was strong. Researchers judged that diversity estimates from one million T cells fell short of true values.

From germline, CDR1 is SGHRS and CDR2 YFSETQ. V lost 7 bases and J lost 3, with 22 bases in between. The CDR3 has 16 amino acids. Sequencing was done on a sample of blood. This chain links TRBV5-1 with TRBJ1-1; maybe TRBD1 (5 bases). The origin of this receptor is a woman in her forties in good health. The CDR3 nucleotides read TGCGCCAGCGGATTGGTCGGGGGGTCGATAGACACTGAAGCTTTCTTT. Translating it yields CASGLVGGSIDTEAFF.